This T cell receptor beta chain stems from a study of blood T cell repertoires in COVID-19. Original processing notes: How many nucleated cells were present was estimated from reference gene primer amplification. This table comes from immunoSEQ multiplex PCR, and its TCRdb copy is limited to in-frame clones, with some not included. Clone size and the V and J calls come from that table; the DNA yielded D and trimming. The sample shows 150,000 to 200,000 clones, about 80% of them seen only once. The length of the CDR3 is 15 residues. V was clipped by 0 bases and J by 4 bases, with 13 bases between them. Germline-derived CDR1 and CDR2 are SGHRS and YFSETQ.

Sequenced sample: peripheral blood. The source is a human donor with acute or convalescent COVID-19. The donor label of this sample is uncertain. The gene calls are TRBV5-1 and TRBJ1-1; the D gene is possibly TRBD1 (6 bases). The CDR3 sequence: CASSLDPGAATEAFF. For the CDR3, the DNA is TGCGCCAGCAGCTTGGACCCAGGGGCGGCCACTGAAGCTTTCTTT.